The 19 T cell receptor beta chains listed next were all sequenced from one sample in a study of cytomegalovirus exposure and HLA in healthy donors. Primers: 60 Vbeta forward and 13 Jbeta reverse. Measured with immunoSEQ multiplex PCR; TCRdb has only the in-frame clones, and not every one. The sample records 110,000 to 150,000 clones, over 65% being singletons. Sample: PBMCs. The receptors come from a female donor in good health and CMV-seronegative.

This chain uses TRBV7-9 with TRBJ1-1, with 10 bases aligning to TRBD1. Germline values: CDR1 SEHNR, CDR2 FQNEAQ (reference sequence). This CDR3 is built from 15 residues. Trimming removed 5 bases from V and 2 bases from J; junction bases left unmatched: 5. The CDR3 DNA follows: TGTGCCAGCAGCCCCCCGACAGGGGGCAACACTGAAGCTTTCTTT. This translates into CASSPPTGGNTEAFF.

This clone was counted a few times. V gene TRBV4-3 combines with J gene TRBJ1-3; the D gene is possibly TRBD1 (5 bases). Trimming shortened V by 1 base and J by 3 bases, and 13 bases separated the two germline ends. Looked up from germline, CDR1 is LGHNA and CDR2 is YSLEER. The CDR3 runs to 16 residues. The chain's CDR3 is CASSQVGGIGGNTIYF. CDR3 sequence (DNA): TGCGCCAGCAGCCAAGTGGGGGGAATTGGTGGAAACACCATATATTTT.

This clone was seen a few times. The V and J genes are TRBV9 and TRBJ2-3; D is undetermined. CDR1 and CDR2 from the germline V gene are SGDLS and YYNGEE. The CDR3 has 11 residues. V lost 2 bases and J lost 6, with 4 bases in between. The DNA of the CDR3 is TGTGCCAGCAGCGTTGGCGATACGCAGTATTTT. Translating it yields CASSVGDTQYF.

The chain combines TRBV4-1 with TRBJ2-1; TRBD2 might be the D (5 bases). This CDR3 contains 17 residues. Germline V gives CDR1 MGHRA, CDR2 YSYEKL. Trimming stripped 0 bases from V and 6 bases from J, with 18 bases between. The CDR3 DNA follows: TGCGCCAGCAGCCAAGAAAGCGCGCCTAGGGCGGGCAATGAGCAGTTCTTC. Its translation: CASSQESAPRAGNEQFF.

This clone has only a few counts. The chain uses TRBV9 and TRBJ2-1, with 8 bases that match TRBD1. Unmatched junction bases numbered 7, after V lost 0 bases and J lost 8 bases. CDR3 size: 15 residues. The germline V gene encodes CDR1 SGDLS and CDR2 YYNGEE. The CDR3: CASSVEDRASDEQFF. For the CDR3, the DNA is TGTGCCAGCAGCGTAGAGGACAGGGCATCCGATGAGCAGTTCTTC.

The V call is TRBV28, the J call TRBJ2-7; D might be TRBD2 (6 bases). Germline V lookup: CDR1 MDHEN, CDR2 SYDVKM. There are 16 residues in the CDR3. V lost 2 bases, J lost 7 bases, and 21 bases lay in between. The CDR3 region has the DNA TGTGCCAGCAGTTTACAGGGCCAATCACATCGGGAGGAGCAGTACTTC. Translated: CASSLQGQSHREEQYF. Full variable domain (remainder filled in from reference TRBV28 and TRBJ2-7): DVKVTQSSRYLVKRTGEKVFLECVQDMDHENMFWYRQDPGLGLRLIYFSYDVKMKEKGDIPEGYSVSREKKERFSLILESASTNQTSMYLCASSLQGQSHREEQYFGPGTRLTVT.

This clone occurred once. The junction departs from the called germline gene at one end, perhaps through a read error. This chain connects TRBV7-9 to TRBJ2-7, with TRBD1 matching 10 bases. The CDR3 loop spans 15 amino acids. CDR1 SEHNR and CDR2 FQNEAQ come from the germline V gene (reference sequence). The CDR3 DNA sequence: TGTTCCAGCAGCCCAAGGACAGGGGGGACCTACGAGCAGTACTTC. Its translation is CSSSPRTGGTYEQYF.

The chain employs TRBV30 and TRBJ2-1; 8 bases are shared with TRBD2. This CDR3 has 16 residues. CDR1 is GTSNPN, CDR2 SVGIG, per germline (reference sequence). V gave up 3 bases and J gave up 0 bases; unmatched junction bases: 7. CDR3 coding DNA: TGTGCCTGGAGCGATACTAGCGGTAGCTCCTACAATGAGCAGTTCTTC. Protein: CAWSDTSGSSYNEQFF. The complete variable domain, with remaining parts taken from reference TRBV30 and TRBJ2-1, reads SQTIHQWPATLVQPVGSPLSLECTVEGTSNPNLYWYRQAAGRGLQLLFYSVGIGQISSEVPQNLSASRPQDRQFILSSKKLLLSDSGFYLCAWSDTSGSSYNEQFFGPGTRLTVL.

This clone was picked up a small number of times. The V gene is TRBV5-6, the J gene TRBJ1-1, with D possibly TRBD1 on 5 matching bases. The CDR3 covers 17 residues. Germline assignment: CDR1 SGHDT and CDR2 YYEEEE. Trimming stripped 0 bases from V and 1 base from J, with 16 bases between. The CDR3 sequence: CASSLGGPGPKNTEAFF. The CDR3 nucleotides read TGTGCCAGCAGCTTGGGGGGCCCCGGACCCAAGAACACTGAAGCTTTCTTT.

This chain uses TRBV18 with TRBJ2-1; TRBD2 agrees at 7 bases. The V gene's germline CDR1 is KGHSH and CDR2 LQKENI. The CDR3 totals 14 residues. V was clipped by 8 bases and J by 4 bases; unmatched bases: 8. Here the CDR3 DNA reads TGTGCCAGCCTCCTGCTAGCGGATTACAATGAGCAGTTCTTC. This codes for CASLLLADYNEQFF.

The V and J genes are TRBV19 and TRBJ2-4, with 7 bases identical to TRBD1. Germline assignment: CDR1 LNHDA and CDR2 SQIVND (reference sequence). J gave up 8 bases and V 4 bases, and 14 bases lay outside the gene matches. The CDR3 has 16 amino acids. CDR3 residues: CASSKRTGGGSDIQYF. The CDR3 DNA follows: TGTGCCAGTAGTAAACGGACAGGTGGGGGTTCGGACATTCAGTACTTC.

The chain carries TRBV19 and TRBJ2-4; D is possibly TRBD2 (5 bases). The ends were cut back, 3 bases at V and 1 base at J, with 13 bases in the middle. The CDR3 runs 16 residues. The germline CDR1 and CDR2 sequences are LNHDA and SQIVND (reference sequence). CDR3 region: CASSISGVGAKNIQYF. The CDR3 DNA sequence: TGTGCCAGTAGTATTTCCGGGGTTGGGGCCAAAAACATTCAGTACTTC.

The rearrangement joins TRBV7-9 to TRBJ1-2; TRBD1 aligns across 7 bases. Losses at the gene ends were 3 bases for V and 8 bases for J; bases not matched to a gene: 6. There are 13 residues in the CDR3. CDR1 is SEHNR and CDR2 is FQNEAQ in the germline V gene (reference sequence). The CDR3, as DNA: TGTGCCAGCAGCTTGGAACAGGGGAAAGGCTACACCTTC. Translation gives CASSLEQGKGYTF.

Of note for this clone: At one end, the junction sequence differs from germline, possibly due to a read error. This CDR3 reads CSSSGQGAAEAFF. The CDR3 coding sequence is TGTTCCAGCAGCGGACAGGGTGCCGCTGAAGCTTTCTTT. The J gene is TRBJ1-1, the V gene TRBV7-9; 8 nucleotides align to TRBD1. CDR3 length: 13 amino acids. Germline V gene lookup returns CDR1 SEHNR and CDR2 FQNEAQ (reference sequence).

This clone was seen a few times. V gene TRBV30 combines with J gene TRBJ1-1, with TRBD1 matching over 7 bases. The CDR3 spans 15 residues. V dropped 1 base and J dropped 5; count of bases not matched to a gene: 10. Looked up from germline, CDR1 is GTSNPN and CDR2 is SVGIG (reference sequence). The CDR3 region has the DNA TGTGCCTGGAGTGGATCAGGAAGGGGGCGAACTGAAGCTTTCTTT. Translated, it gives CAWSGSGRGRTEAFF.

Concerning this clone itself: Other DNA sequences in this specimen translate into the identical CDR3. CDR3 nucleotides: TGCGCCAGCAGCGGACAGATGAACACTGAAGCTTTCTTT. Encoded protein: CASSGQMNTEAFF. The J gene is TRBJ1-1, the V gene TRBV5-1, with D possibly being TRBD1 (6 bases). The CDR3 covers 13 residues. From germline, CDR1 is SGHRS and CDR2 YFSETQ. V lost 4 bases, J lost 0 bases, and 7 bases lay in between.

This chain joins TRBV7-9 and TRBJ2-7; 8 positions agree with TRBD1. With V trimmed by 4 bases and J by 4 bases, 9 bases remained unmatched. Germline lookup yields CDR1 SEHNR and CDR2 FQNEAQ (reference sequence). This CDR3 is built from 15 residues. DNA of the CDR3: TGTGCCAGCAGCTCGACGGGACAGGACTATTACGAGCAGTACTTC. This codes for CASSSTGQDYYEQYF.

This clone has just a few counts. The chain has TRBV5-1 and TRBJ1-1; TRBD1 matches 8 bases. V shed 4 bases and J 2 bases; nucleotides not matched to a gene: 7. The CDR3 loop spans 15 amino acids. The germline V gene encodes CDR1 SGHRS and CDR2 YFSETQ. The CDR3 nucleotides read TGCGCCAGCAGCGGACAGGGAGAAGCAAACACTGAAGCTTTCTTT. This encodes CASSGQGEANTEAFF.

The CDR3 is CASSPDRGAYEQYF. DNA for the CDR3: TGTGCCAGCAGTCCCGACAGGGGCGCCTACGAGCAGTACTTC. The chain employs TRBV6-1 and TRBJ2-5; 8 bases are shared with TRBD1. The J call may be faulty, since TRBJ2-7 better matches the DNA end. Germline V gene sequence: CDR1 MNHNS, CDR2 SASEGT. This CDR3 has 14 amino acids.